This record concerns one TCR beta chain sequence. The sequencing template was cDNA reverse transcribed from extracted RNA. TCRdb keeps only in-frame clones here, not all; method: immunoSEQ multiplex PCR. Here the sample spans 200,000 to 250,000 clones, around three fifths being singletons. This sample is part of a study of CD8+ T cells in alopecia areata. The CDR3 has 16 residues. V was pared by 2 bases and J by 4 bases, with 17 bases between. In germline, CDR1 is MNHEY, CDR2 SVGAGI. The gene calls are TRBV6-5 and TRBJ1-2, with D perhaps matching TRBD1 (5 bases). The sequence was obtained from a human donor with alopecia areata. The sequenced sample was CD4+ T cells sorted from blood, obtained at week 0. The DNA of the CDR3 is TGTGCCAGCAGTTACCCCCTCGACAGTTTCCGCTATGGCTACACCTTC. This translates into CASSYPLDSFRYGYTF.